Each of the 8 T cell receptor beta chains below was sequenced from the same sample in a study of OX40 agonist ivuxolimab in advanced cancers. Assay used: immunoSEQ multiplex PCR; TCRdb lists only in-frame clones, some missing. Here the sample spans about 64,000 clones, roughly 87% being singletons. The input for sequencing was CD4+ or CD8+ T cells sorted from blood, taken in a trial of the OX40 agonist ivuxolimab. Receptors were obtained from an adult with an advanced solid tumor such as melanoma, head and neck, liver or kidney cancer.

CDR3 bases: TGTGCCAGCAGCTACGGGGCCAACTACGAGCAGTACTTC. The encoded protein is CASSYGANYEQYF. The J gene is TRBJ2-5, the V gene TRBV7-9, with D possibly called TRBD1 or TRBD2 (5 bases each). Judging by the DNA end, TRBJ2-7 fits better; the J call may be wrong. This CDR3 has 13 residues. Germline V gene lookup returns CDR1 SEHNR and CDR2 FQNEAQ (reference sequence).

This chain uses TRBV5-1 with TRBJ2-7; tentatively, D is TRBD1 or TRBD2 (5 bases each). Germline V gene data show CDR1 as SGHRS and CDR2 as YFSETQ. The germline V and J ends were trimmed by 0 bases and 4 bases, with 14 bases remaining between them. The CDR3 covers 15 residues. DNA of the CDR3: TGCGCCAGCAGCTTGGCTCAGGGTGGCGGGTACGAGCAGTACTTC. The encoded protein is CASSLAQGGGYEQYF.

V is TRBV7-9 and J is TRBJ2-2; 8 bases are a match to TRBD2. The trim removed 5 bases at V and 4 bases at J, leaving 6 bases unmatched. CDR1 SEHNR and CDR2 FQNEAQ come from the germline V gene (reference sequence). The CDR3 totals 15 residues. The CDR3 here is CASSLGLAGTGELFF. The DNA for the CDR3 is TGTGCCAGCAGCCTAGGACTAGCAGGCACCGGGGAGCTGTTTTTT.

This CDR3 reads CASSGDRLEQFF. For the CDR3, the DNA is TGTGCCAGCAGCGGGGACAGGCTTGAGCAGTTCTTC. The chain uses TRBV5-5 and TRBJ2-1, with 8 bases that match TRBD1. Germline loops: CDR1 SGHKS, CDR2 YYEKEE (reference sequence). J lost 9 bases, V lost 4 bases, and 3 bases had no gene match. The CDR3 is 12 residues long.

The CDR3 reads CASSERRLAGYNEQFF. CDR3 nucleotide sequence: TGTGCCAGCAGTGAGAGGCGACTAGCGGGATACAATGAGCAGTTCTTC. The chain has TRBV6-1 and TRBJ2-1, with 11 bases identical to TRBD2. The germline gives CDR1 MNHNS, CDR2 SASEGT. The V gene end was trimmed by 3 bases and the J gene end by 4 bases; junction bases not matched to a gene: 5. The CDR3 has 16 residues.

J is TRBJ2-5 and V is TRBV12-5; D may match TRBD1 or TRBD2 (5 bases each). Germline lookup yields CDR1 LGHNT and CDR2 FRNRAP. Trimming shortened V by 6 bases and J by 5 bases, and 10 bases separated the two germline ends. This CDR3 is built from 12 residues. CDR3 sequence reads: CASGTEGETQYF. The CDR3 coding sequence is TGTGCTAGTGGAACAGAGGGGGAGACCCAGTACTTC. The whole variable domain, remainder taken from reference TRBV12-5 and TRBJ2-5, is DARVTQTPRHKVTEMGQEVTMRCQPILGHNTVFWYRQTMMQGLELLAYFRNRAPLDDSGMPKDRFSAEMPDATLATLKIQPSEPRDSAVYFCASGTEGETQYFGPGTRLLVL.

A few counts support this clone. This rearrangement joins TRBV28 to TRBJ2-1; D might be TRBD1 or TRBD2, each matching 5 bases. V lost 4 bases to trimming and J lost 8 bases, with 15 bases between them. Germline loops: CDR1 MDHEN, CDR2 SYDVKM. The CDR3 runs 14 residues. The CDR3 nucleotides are TGTGCCAGCAGTTGGGGTGGGACGAGCGATGAGCAGTTCTTC. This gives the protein CASSWGGTSDEQFF.

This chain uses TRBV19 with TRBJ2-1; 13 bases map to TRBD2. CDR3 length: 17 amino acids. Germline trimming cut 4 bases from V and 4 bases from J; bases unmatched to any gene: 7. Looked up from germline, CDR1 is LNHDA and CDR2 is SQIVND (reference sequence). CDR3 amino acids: CASSTGLAGERYNEQFF. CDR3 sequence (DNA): TGTGCCAGTAGTACCGGACTAGCGGGAGAAAGGTACAATGAGCAGTTCTTC.